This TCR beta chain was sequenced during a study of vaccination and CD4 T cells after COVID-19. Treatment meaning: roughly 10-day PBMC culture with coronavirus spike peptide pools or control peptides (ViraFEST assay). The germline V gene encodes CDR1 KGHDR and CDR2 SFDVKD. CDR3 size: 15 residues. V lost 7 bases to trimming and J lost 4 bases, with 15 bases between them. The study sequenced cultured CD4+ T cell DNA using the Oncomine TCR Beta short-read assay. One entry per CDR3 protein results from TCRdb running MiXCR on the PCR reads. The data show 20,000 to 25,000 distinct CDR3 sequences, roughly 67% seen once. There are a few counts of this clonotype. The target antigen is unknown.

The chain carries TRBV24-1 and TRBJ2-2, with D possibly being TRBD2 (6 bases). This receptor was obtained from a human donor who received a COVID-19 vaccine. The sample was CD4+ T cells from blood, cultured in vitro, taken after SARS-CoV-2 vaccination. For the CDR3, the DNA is TGTGCCACCAGCCACCCCCGGGGGACCACCGGGGAGCTGTTTTTT. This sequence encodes CATSHPRGTTGELFF.